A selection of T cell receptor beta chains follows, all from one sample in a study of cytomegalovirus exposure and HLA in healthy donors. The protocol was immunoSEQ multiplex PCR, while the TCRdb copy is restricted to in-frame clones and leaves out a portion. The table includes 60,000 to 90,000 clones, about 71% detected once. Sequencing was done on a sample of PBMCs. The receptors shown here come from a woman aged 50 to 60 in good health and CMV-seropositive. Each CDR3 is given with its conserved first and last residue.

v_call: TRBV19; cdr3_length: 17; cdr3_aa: CASSPRLAGGPMDEQFF
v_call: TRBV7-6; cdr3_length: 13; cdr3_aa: CASSSGRNTEAFF
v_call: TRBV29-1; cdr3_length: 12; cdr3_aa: CSGTSGDNEQFF
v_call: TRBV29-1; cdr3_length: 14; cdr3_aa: CSVAEQGRSYEQYF
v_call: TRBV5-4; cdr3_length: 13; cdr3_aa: CASSLVTGREQYF
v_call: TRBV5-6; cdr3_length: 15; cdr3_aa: CASSGGASLREKLFF
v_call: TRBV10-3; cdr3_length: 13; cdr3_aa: CATEGRQTYEQYF
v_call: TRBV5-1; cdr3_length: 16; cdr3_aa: CASSLQTSGSGETQYF
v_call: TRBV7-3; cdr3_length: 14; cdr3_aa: CASSKQTGSNEQFF
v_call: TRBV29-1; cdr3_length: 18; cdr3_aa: CSVEDKYVAGGHQETQYF
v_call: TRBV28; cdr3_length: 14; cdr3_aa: CASSPDRDNQPQHF
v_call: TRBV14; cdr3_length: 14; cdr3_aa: CASSPGGGSDTQYF
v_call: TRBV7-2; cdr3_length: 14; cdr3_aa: CASSLGRSSYEQYF
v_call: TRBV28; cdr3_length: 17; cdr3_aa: CASSPLSGQGGADTQYF
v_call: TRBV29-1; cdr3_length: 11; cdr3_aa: CSVESSYEQYF
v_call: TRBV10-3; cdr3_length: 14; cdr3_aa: CAIRTGSSYNEQFF
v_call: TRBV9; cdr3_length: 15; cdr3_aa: CASSVGTSANYGYTF
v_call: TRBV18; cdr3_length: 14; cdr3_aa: CASSPPAGTYEQYF
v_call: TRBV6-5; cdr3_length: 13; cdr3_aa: CASRQTGGTEAFF
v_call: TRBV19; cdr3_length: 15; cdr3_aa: CASSTVQGVNEKLFF
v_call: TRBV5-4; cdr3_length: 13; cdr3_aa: CASSLERGTEAFF
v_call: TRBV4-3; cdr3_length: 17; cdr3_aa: CASSRVRGTSGSNEQFF
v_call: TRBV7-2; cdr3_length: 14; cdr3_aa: CASSSYRVVAEAFF
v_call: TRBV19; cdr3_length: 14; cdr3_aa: CASSEGQMNTEAFF
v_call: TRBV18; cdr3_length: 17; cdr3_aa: CASSPVTGTGKGDGYTF
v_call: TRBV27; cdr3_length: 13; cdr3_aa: CASSQATGGEQFF
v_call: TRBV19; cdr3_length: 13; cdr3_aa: CASSTTGRNEQYF
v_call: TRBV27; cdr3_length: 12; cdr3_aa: CASRSGGNEQFF
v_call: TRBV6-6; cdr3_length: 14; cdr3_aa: CASSFEQGNTEAFF
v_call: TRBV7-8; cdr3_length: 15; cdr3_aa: CASSLEGTGGSKLFF
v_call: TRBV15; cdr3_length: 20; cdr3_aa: CATSRGSPGQGWSGANVLTF
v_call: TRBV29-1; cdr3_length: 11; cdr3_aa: CSAGDTGELFF
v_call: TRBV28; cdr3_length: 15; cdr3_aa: CASLIGAAGSYEQYF
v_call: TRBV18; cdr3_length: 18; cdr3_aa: CASSPFTVGQGLNTEAFF
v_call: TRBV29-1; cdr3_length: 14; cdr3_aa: CSVESPGPYTEAFF
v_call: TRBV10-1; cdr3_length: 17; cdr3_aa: CASSEKTSGANTDTQYF
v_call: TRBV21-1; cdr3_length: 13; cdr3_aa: CASSKSGGQPQHF
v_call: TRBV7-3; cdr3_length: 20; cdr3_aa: CASSLRGHVIAGSAYNEQFF
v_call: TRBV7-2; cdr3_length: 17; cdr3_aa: CASSSWTGTVGYYEQYF
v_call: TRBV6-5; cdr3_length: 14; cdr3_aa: CASSYQSRNTEAFF
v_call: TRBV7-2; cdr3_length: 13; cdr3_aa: CASSLQGQETQYF
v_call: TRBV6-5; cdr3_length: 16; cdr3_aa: CASSYSWSRRGNEQFF
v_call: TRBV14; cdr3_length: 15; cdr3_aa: CASSQWRLNTGELFF
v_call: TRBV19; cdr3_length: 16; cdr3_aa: CASTMSGLSSYNEQFF
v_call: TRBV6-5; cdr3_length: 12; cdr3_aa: CASSYEGGGQHF
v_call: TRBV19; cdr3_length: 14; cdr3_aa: CASRGMGAVNEQYF
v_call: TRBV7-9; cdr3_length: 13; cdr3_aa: CASATQETYGYTF